The clone carrying this T cell receptor beta chain was detected a few times. Its antigen is not identified. This entry is derived from a study of T cell repertoires in cytomegalovirus infection. TCRdb reprocessed the reads via MiXCR and lists one record per CDR3 protein. Here the sample spans about 890,000 distinct CDR3 sequences, approximately 31% being singletons. The CDR3 has 14 amino acids. The V end was cut by 10 bases, the J end by 7 bases, with 19 bases between. Germline CDR1 is MNHEY and CDR2 is SMNVEV (reference sequence). The specimen was cultured CD8+ T cells from PBMCs, collected from culture after CMV antigen stimulation. The genes are TRBV27 and TRBJ1-4; possible D gene TRBD1, 5 bases. The TCR was taken from a human donor in good health (CMV status not recorded). Some clones in this sample may be carry-over from other donors' samples. The DNA of the CDR3 is TGTGCCACCGGAGAGAGGGGAAGGGGTGAAAAACTGTTTTTT. Amino acids: CATGERGRGEKLFF.